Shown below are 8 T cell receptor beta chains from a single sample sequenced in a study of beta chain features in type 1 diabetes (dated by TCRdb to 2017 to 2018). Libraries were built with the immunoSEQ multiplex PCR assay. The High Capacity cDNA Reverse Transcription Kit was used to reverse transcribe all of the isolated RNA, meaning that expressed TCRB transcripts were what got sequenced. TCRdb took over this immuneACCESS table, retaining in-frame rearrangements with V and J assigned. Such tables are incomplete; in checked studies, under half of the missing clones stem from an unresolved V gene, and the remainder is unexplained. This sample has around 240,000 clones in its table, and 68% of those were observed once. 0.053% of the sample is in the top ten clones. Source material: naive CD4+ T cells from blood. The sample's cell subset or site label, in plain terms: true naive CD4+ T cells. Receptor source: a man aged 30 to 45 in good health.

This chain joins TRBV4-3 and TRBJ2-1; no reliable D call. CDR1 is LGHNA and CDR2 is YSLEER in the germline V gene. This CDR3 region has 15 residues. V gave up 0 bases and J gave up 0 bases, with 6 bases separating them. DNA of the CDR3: TGCGCCAGCAGCCAAGACGGCCCCTCCTACAATGAGCAGTTCTTC. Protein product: CASSQDGPSYNEQFF.

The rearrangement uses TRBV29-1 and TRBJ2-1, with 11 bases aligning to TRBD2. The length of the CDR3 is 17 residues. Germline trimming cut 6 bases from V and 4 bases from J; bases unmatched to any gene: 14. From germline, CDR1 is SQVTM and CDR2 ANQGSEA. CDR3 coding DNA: TGCAGCGTGTGGGCTACTCCCCTAGCGGGAGGTTACAATGAGCAGTTCTTC. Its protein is CSVWATPLAGGYNEQFF.

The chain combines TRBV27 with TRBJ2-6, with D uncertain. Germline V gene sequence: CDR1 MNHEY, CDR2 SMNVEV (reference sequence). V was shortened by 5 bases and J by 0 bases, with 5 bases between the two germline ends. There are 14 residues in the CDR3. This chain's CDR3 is CASSLISGANVLTF. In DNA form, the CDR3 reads TGTGCCAGCAGTCTGATCTCTGGGGCCAACGTCCTGACTTTC.

The CDR3 region has the DNA TGTGCCACCAGCAGAGATAGAGGCCTCGGGACAGGGATCCGTACGCAGTATTTT. This encodes CATSRDRGLGTGIRTQYF. This chain uses TRBV15 with TRBJ2-3; 9 nucleotides align to TRBD1. The germline CDR1 and CDR2 sequences are LNHNV and YYDKDF (reference sequence). The CDR3 contains 18 residues. With V trimmed by 0 bases and J by 8 bases, 15 bases remained unmatched.

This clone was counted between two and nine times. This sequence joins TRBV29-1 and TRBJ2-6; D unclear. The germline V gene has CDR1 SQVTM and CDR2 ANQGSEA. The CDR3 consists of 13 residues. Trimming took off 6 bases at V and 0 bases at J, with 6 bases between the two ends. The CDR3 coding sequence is TGCAGCGTGGAGCCCTCTGGGGCCAACGTCCTGACTTTC. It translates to CSVEPSGANVLTF. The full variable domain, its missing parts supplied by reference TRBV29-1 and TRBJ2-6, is SAVISQKPSRDICQRGTSLTIQCQVDSQVTMMFWYRQQPGQSLTLIATANQGSEATYESGFVIDKFPISRPNLTFSTLTVSNMSPEDSSIYLCSVEPSGANVLTFGAGSRLTVL.

The CDR3 DNA reads TGTGCCTGGACATGGTTGGACAGAGATAATTCACCCCTCCACTTT. Protein: CAWTWLDRDNSPLHF. This chain links TRBV30 with TRBJ1-6; tentatively, D is TRBD1 (6 bases). The V end was cut by 4 bases, the J end by 5 bases, with 15 bases between. The germline CDR1 and CDR2 sequences are GTSNPN and SVGIG (reference sequence). CDR3 length: 15 amino acids.

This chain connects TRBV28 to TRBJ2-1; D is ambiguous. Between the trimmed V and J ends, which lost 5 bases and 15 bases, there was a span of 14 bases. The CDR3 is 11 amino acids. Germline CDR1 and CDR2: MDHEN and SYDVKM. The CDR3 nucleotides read TGTGCCAGCAGTCGACTCCATCCGACGTTCTTC. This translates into CASSRLHPTFF.

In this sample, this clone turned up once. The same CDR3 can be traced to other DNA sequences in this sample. CDR3 DNA sequence: TGTGCCAGCAGTTTACTGGCGGGAGAGCAGTACTTC. Residues: CASSLLAGEQYF. The chain has TRBV28 and TRBJ2-7, with D perhaps TRBD2 (6 bases). CDR1 is MDHEN and CDR2 is SYDVKM in the germline V gene. V was pared by 2 bases and J by 7 bases, with 9 bases between. The CDR3 totals 12 residues.